This entry lists 32 T cell receptor beta chains sequenced from one sample in a study of human T cells and chemical hapten exposure. Time point here: patch test 1, 2 weeks after DPC sensitization. Noted treatment: therapeutic diphenylcyclopropenone sensitization with weekly scalp DPC. Using its own MiXCR run on the RACE reads, TCRdb lists one record per CDR3 protein. Of around 100,000 distinct CDR3 sequences in the sample, 8% to 13% were seen once. The sample here was whole blood, taken in connection with sensitization to the hapten diphenylcyclopropenone (DPC). The receptor source for this set is a woman aged 40 to 49 with alopecia areata. Some clones in this sample may be carry-over from other donors' samples.

This clonotype was counted at least ten times. The J gene is TRBJ2-3, the V gene TRBV11-2; D might be TRBD1 (5 bases). Germline V lookup: CDR1 SGHAT, CDR2 FQNNGV. The ends were cut back, 2 bases at V and 6 bases at J, with 15 bases in the middle. CDR3 size: 15 residues. In DNA form, the CDR3 reads TGTGCCAGCAGCTTAACAGGATTCCTCGAGGATACGCAGTATTTT. Translation gives CASSLTGFLEDTQYF.

This clonotype was seen a handful of times. The rearrangement links TRBV27 to TRBJ1-1; the match to TRBD1 covers 7 bases. Germline V gives CDR1 MNHEY, CDR2 SMNVEV (reference sequence). The CDR3 has 15 residues. V was clipped by 1 base and J by 4 bases; unmatched bases: 6. The CDR3 here is CASSLLGQGGTEAFF. CDR3 sequence (DNA): TGTGCCAGCAGTTTATTAGGGCAGGGGGGCACTGAAGCTTTCTTT.

This clonotype came up a few times. The genes are TRBV7-8 and TRBJ2-3, with TRBD2 matching over 9 bases. Germline values: CDR1 SGHVS, CDR2 FQNEAQ. After removal of 4 bases from V and 5 bases from J, the junction contained 10 bases not matched to a gene. This CDR3 is 16 amino acids long. In DNA form, the CDR3 reads TGTGCCAGCAGCTCCCGTATTAGCGGGAGTTTAGATACGCAGTATTTT. It yields the protein CASSSRISGSLDTQYF.

A few counts support this clonotype. V is TRBV28 and J is TRBJ2-3; 7 nucleotides align to TRBD1. Germline trimming cut 5 bases from V and 2 bases from J; bases unmatched to any gene: 4. Germline CDR1 and CDR2: MDHEN and SYDVKM. This CDR3 spans 14 amino acids. This CDR3 is CASSVTGLTDTQYF. The CDR3 region has the DNA TGTGCCAGCAGTGTGACAGGGCTCACAGATACGCAGTATTTT.

This clonotype was seen repeatedly, ten times or more. The genes are TRBV5-1 and TRBJ1-6; D is possibly TRBD1 (6 bases). The V gene lost 4 bases and the J gene lost 10 bases, with 18 bases spanning the gap. CDR1 and CDR2 (germline): SGHRS, YFSETQ. CDR3 size: 15 residues. This chain's CDR3 is CASSSRTAQESPLHF. The CDR3 DNA reads TGCGCCAGCAGCAGCCGGACAGCCCAGGAGTCACCCCTCCACTTT.

This clonotype was counted many times. The chain is built from TRBV14 and TRBJ1-1; D call uncertain. Germline lookup yields CDR1 SGHDN and CDR2 FVKESK. The V and J ends lost 0 bases and 11 bases respectively, with 7 bases between them. CDR3 length equals 11 residues. The DNA for the CDR3 is TGTGCCAGCAGCCAAGAAATCATGGCTTTCTTT. Its protein product is CASSQEIMAFF.

Comments on this clonotype: A much larger clone lies one base from this, so it may be a read error. The chain couples TRBV5-1 to TRBJ2-3; no firm D call. CDR1 SGHRS and CDR2 YFSETQ come from the germline V gene. The CDR3 loop spans 12 amino acids. The CDR3 nucleotides are TGCGCCAGCAGCCTGGGCATGGATATGCAGTATTTT. Translated, it gives CASSLGMDMQYF.

The rearrangement joins TRBV12-3 or TRBV12-4 to TRBJ1-1, with 7 nucleotides matching TRBD1. The CDR3 consists of 16 residues. The V gene end was trimmed by 2 bases and the J gene end by 6 bases; junction bases not matched to a gene: 12. Here the CDR3 DNA reads TGTGCCAGCAGTTTACTTAGTAACAGGGGCCCCCCTGAAGCTTTCTTT. Translated: CASSLLSNRGPPEAFF.

In its sample, this clonotype was seen a few times. The CDR3 DNA reads TGCGGGACGGTCCCCCTCGATGAGCAGTTCTTC. It is translated as CGTVPLDEQFF. The rearrangement links TRBV29-1 to TRBJ2-1; TRBD1 or TRBD2 may be the D gene (5 bases each). Per the germline V gene, CDR1 is SQVTM and CDR2 is ANQGSEA. CDR3 length equals 11 residues.

This clonotype has just a few counts. This chain uses TRBV6-2 or TRBV6-3 with TRBJ2-7; D might be TRBD1 or TRBD2, each matching 6 bases. Germline CDR1 MNHEY, CDR2 SVGEGT. V was cut by 2 bases and J by 6 bases, with 14 bases left in between. The CDR3 spans 14 residues. CDR3 region: CASSYRRGSSEQYF. The CDR3 DNA reads TGTGCCAGCAGTTACCGGAGGGGGAGCTCCGAGCAGTACTTC.

The chain joins TRBV6-2 or TRBV6-3 to TRBJ2-3; D may be TRBD2 (6 bases). The CDR3 totals 13 residues. V lost 2 bases and J lost 6, with 9 bases in between. Per germline, CDR1 MNHEY and CDR2 SVGEGT. CDR3 bases: TGTGCCAGCAGTTACAGGCTAGCGGATACGCAGTATTTT. Translating it yields CASSYRLADTQYF.

This clonotype was seen ten or more times. The V gene is TRBV3-1, the J gene TRBJ1-1; 8 bases are a match to TRBD1. Germline values: CDR1 LGHDT, CDR2 YNNKEL (reference sequence). Unmatched junction bases numbered 2, after V lost 4 bases and J lost 7 bases. This CDR3 is built from 12 residues. The CDR3: CASSLRGHEAFF. Written as DNA, the CDR3 is TGTGCCAGCAGCCTCAGGGGGCATGAAGCTTTCTTT.

This clonotype showed up many times. The chain's CDR3 is CASSRLGGSGNTIYF. Written as DNA, the CDR3 is TGTGCCAGCAGTCGCCTGGGGGGCTCTGGAAACACCATATATTTT. The genes are TRBV6-5 and TRBJ1-3; TRBD1 is a possible D gene (5 bases). V dropped 5 bases and J dropped 0 bases, with 11 bases sitting between them. Germline V CDR1 and CDR2: MNHEY, SVGAGI. The CDR3 consists of 15 residues.

The table lists this clonotype with many counts. The germline gene is not matched at one end of the junction; a read error may be the cause. This chain uses TRBV29-1 with TRBJ2-5; TRBD1 aligns across 7 bases. The CDR3 length is 12 residues. Per the germline V gene, CDR1 is SQVTM and CDR2 is ANQGSEA. CDR3 sequence: CSVSGTEEAQYF. The CDR3 nucleotides are TGCAGCGTCTCCGGGACAGAAGAGGCCCAGTACTTC.

This clonotype was picked up many times. The rearrangement joins TRBV24-1 to TRBJ2-1; D may correspond to TRBD1 or TRBD2 (7 bases each). The CDR3 extends over 15 amino acids. Germline values: CDR1 KGHDR, CDR2 SFDVKD. The V and J ends lost 3 bases and 3 bases respectively, with 11 bases between them. CDR3 nucleotides: TGTGCCACCAGTGATCAGGGGGAGGGCTACAATGAGCAGTTCTTC. Translated: CATSDQGEGYNEQFF.

The CDR3 DNA follows: TGTGCCAGCAGTTTAGGGAGATCCGAAGGGGAGCTGTTTTTT. This codes for CASSLGRSEGELFF. This chain uses TRBV12-3 or TRBV12-4 with TRBJ2-2, with D hard to call. The V and J ends lost 1 base and 8 bases respectively, with 11 bases between them. The CDR3 covers 14 residues.

This clonotype was counted at least ten times. V usage is TRBV4-2 and J usage is TRBJ1-1, with 7 bases aligning to TRBD1. The V segment lost 0 bases and the J segment 5 bases; nucleotides outside the gene matches: 6. CDR3 length equals 15 residues. Looked up from germline, CDR1 is LGHNA and CDR2 is YNFKEQ. The CDR3 region has the DNA TGTGCCAGCAGCCAAGATGAGGGGGCGAGGACTGAAGCTTTCTTT. It translates to CASSQDEGARTEAFF.

A few counts support this clonotype. This rearrangement joins TRBV6-1 to TRBJ2-2; D could derive from TRBD1 or TRBD2 (5 bases each). Deletions cut 6 bases from V and 6 bases from J, with 23 bases between. The CDR3 spans 17 residues. The germline V gene encodes CDR1 MNHNS and CDR2 SASEGT. The CDR3 coding sequence is TGTGCCAGCAGGGGCGAGGGGTCCGGGGCATGGTCCGGGGAGCTGTTTTTT. This translates into CASRGEGSGAWSGELFF.

For this clonotype: A read error may be the cause here, since a much bigger clone is one base away. The J gene is TRBJ1-1, the V gene TRBV9; no clear D. V was clipped by 1 base and J by 3 bases, with 13 bases between them. Germline-derived CDR1 and CDR2 are SGDLS and YYNGEE. This CDR3 is built from 15 residues. CDR3 nucleotides: TGTGCCAGCAGCGTACGAGATTCTGGGGACACTGAAGCTTTCTTT. It codes for CASSVRDSGDTEAFF.

This chain uses TRBV6-5 with TRBJ2-1; D gene uncertain. Germline lookup yields CDR1 MNHEY and CDR2 SVGAGI. This CDR3 comprises 16 residues. V shed 0 bases and J shed 10 bases, with 19 bases lying between them. The chain's CDR3 is CASSYSGPGVMEEQFF. In nucleotides, the CDR3 is TGTGCCAGCAGTTACTCGGGCCCCGGAGTAATGGAAGAGCAGTTCTTC.

Worth noting for this clonotype: A read error may account for a junction end that differs from germline. J is TRBJ1-2 and V is TRBV3-1; 7 nucleotides match TRBD1. This CDR3 is built from 15 residues. Germline lookup yields CDR1 LGHDT and CDR2 YNNKEL (reference sequence). The CDR3 region has the DNA TGCGCCAGCAGCCAAGGGGGACAGAGCTTCTATGGCTACACCTTC. Protein product: CASSQGGQSFYGYTF.

In this sample, this clonotype turned up a few times. The J gene is TRBJ2-7, the V gene TRBV7-6; 7 bases are a match to TRBD1. This CDR3 spans 18 amino acids. Per the germline V gene, CDR1 is SGHVS and CDR2 is FNYEAQ. Trimming took 1 base from V and 1 from J; bases not matched to a gene: 13. In DNA form, the CDR3 reads TGTGCCAGCAGCTTAGATTCACCGGGACAGCCCTTGTCCTACGAGCAGTACTTC. As protein: CASSLDSPGQPLSYEQYF.

This clonotype was seen ten or more times. One end of the junction varies from germline; a read error may be responsible. V gene TRBV7-2 combines with J gene TRBJ2-3; 11 bases line up with TRBD2. Germline-derived CDR1 and CDR2 are SGHTA and FQGNSA. The CDR3 has 15 residues. CDR3: CASSLASGGPDTQYF. The CDR3 region has the DNA TGTGCCAGCAGCCTAGCTAGCGGGGGGCCAGATACGCAGTATTTT.

The CDR3 is CASSSRSYNEQFF. The CDR3 DNA reads as TGTGCCAGCAGTTCCCGATCCTACAATGAGCAGTTCTTC. The V and J genes are TRBV6-5 and TRBJ2-1; D not resolved. The germline V and J ends were trimmed by 4 bases and 1 base, with 5 bases remaining between them. In germline, CDR1 is MNHEY, CDR2 SVGAGI. The CDR3 has 13 amino acids.

A few counts support this clonotype. The chain links TRBV2 to TRBJ1-4; 8 bases match TRBD1. J lost 8 bases, V lost 6 bases, and 8 bases had no gene match. CDR1 is SNHLY and CDR2 is FYNNEI in the germline V gene. This CDR3 is built from 14 residues. CDR3 coding DNA: TGTGCCAGCAGCCTTGGACAGGGAAGGGAAAAACTGTTTTTT. Amino acids: CASSLGQGREKLFF.

This clonotype has a count of ten or more. This sequence joins TRBV7-2 and TRBJ1-2; a weak D match, TRBD1 (5 bases). Trimming stripped 1 base from V and 8 bases from J, with 11 bases between. Germline-derived CDR1 and CDR2 are SGHTA and FQGNSA. CDR3 length: 13 amino acids. CDR3 sequence: CASSLGQGLGYTF. In nucleotides, the CDR3 is TGTGCCAGCAGCTTAGGGCAGGGCCTGGGCTACACCTTC.

This clonotype was counted only a few times. This rearrangement joins TRBV3-1 to TRBJ1-2; D may be TRBD1 (6 bases). The germline V gene encodes CDR1 LGHDT and CDR2 YNNKEL (reference sequence). The V end was cut by 3 bases, the J end by 4 bases, with 15 bases between. The CDR3 sequence is 15 residues long. Here the CDR3 reads CASSQRGDWGYGYTF. The CDR3 DNA reads TGTGCCAGCAGCCAGAGGGGGGATTGGGGCTATGGCTACACCTTC.

The sample holds many counts of this clonotype. This chain's CDR3 is CSARGVGLSDTEAFF. The DNA for the CDR3 is TGCAGTGCTAGGGGGGTTGGATTAAGCGACACTGAAGCTTTCTTT. The rearrangement joins TRBV20-1 to TRBJ1-1, with D maybe TRBD1 (5 bases). Germline loops: CDR1 DFQATT, CDR2 SNEGSKA (reference sequence). CDR3 length: 15 amino acids. V dropped 3 bases and J dropped 3 bases, with 17 bases sitting between them.

This clonotype was seen a few times. V gene TRBV6-5 combines with J gene TRBJ1-2; 8 positions agree with TRBD1. This CDR3 spans 14 amino acids. V was clipped by 7 bases and J by 7 bases; unmatched bases: 11. Germline CDR1 reads MNHEY; CDR2 reads SVGAGI. CDR3 region: CASKLGQGAIGYTF. CDR3 sequence (DNA): TGTGCCAGCAAATTAGGGCAGGGGGCGATTGGCTACACCTTC.

The gene calls are TRBV6-5 and TRBJ1-3, with unresolved D. Trimming shortened V by 7 bases and J by 0 bases, and 13 bases separated the two germline ends. The CDR3 covers 15 residues. In germline, CDR1 is MNHEY, CDR2 SVGAGI. Here the CDR3 DNA reads TGTGCCAGCACCCCCGGGGTTCCCTCTGGAAACACCATATATTTT. This gives the protein CASTPGVPSGNTIYF.

In this sample, this clonotype turned up a few times. V and J are TRBV29-1 and TRBJ1-2; D gene unclear. This CDR3 region has 12 residues. V lost 7 bases and J 0 bases, leaving 9 bases between the germline ends. Germline CDR1 and CDR2: SQVTM and ANQGSEA. As DNA, the CDR3 is TGCAGCGGGGAAGTAACTAACTATGGCTACACCTTC. Translating gives CSGEVTNYGYTF.

The V gene is TRBV7-9, the J gene TRBJ2-1; D gene ambiguous. The CDR3 runs 12 residues. Germline V lookup: CDR1 SEHNR, CDR2 FQNEAQ (reference sequence). V shed 1 base and J shed 10 bases, with 8 bases lying between them. CDR3 loop: CASSLVPREQFF. For the CDR3, the DNA is TGTGCCAGCAGCTTAGTGCCGAGGGAGCAGTTCTTC.